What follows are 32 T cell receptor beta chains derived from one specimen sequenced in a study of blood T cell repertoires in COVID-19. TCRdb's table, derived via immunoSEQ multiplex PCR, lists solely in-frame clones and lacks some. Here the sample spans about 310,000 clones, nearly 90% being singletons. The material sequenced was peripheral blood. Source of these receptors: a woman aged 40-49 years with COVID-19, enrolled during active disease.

CDR3 protein: CASSGNRGNSPLHF. The CDR3 nucleotides read TGTGCCAGCAGCGGGAACAGGGGCAATTCACCCCTCCACTTT. V usage is TRBV7-2 and J usage is TRBJ1-6, with 7 nucleotides matching TRBD1. Germline V gene sequence: CDR1 SGHTA, CDR2 FQGNSA. V shed 5 bases and J 7 bases; nucleotides not matched to a gene: 5. The CDR3 consists of 14 residues.

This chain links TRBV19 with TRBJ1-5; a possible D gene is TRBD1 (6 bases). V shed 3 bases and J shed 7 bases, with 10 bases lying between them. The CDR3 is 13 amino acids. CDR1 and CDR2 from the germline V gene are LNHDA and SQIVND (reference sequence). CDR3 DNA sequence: TGTGCCAGTAGTATCGAGGGGGAACAGCCCCAGCATTTT. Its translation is CASSIEGEQPQHF.

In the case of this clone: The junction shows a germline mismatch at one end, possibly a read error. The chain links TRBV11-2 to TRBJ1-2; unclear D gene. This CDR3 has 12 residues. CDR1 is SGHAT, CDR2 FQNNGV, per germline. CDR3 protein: CASSNRRAESTF. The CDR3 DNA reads TGTGCCAGCAGCAACAGAAGAGCGGAGTCAACTTTC.

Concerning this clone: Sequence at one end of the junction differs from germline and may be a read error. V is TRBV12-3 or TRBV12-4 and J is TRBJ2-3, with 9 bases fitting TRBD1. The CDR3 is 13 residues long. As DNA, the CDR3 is TGTGCCAGCAGGTCGATCCGGGACAGGGTCCCTTCTTTT. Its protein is CASRSIRDRVPSF.

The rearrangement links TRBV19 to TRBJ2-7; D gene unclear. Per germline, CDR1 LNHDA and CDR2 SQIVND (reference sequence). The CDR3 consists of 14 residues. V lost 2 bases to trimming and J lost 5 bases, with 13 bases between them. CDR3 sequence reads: CASSISGLRHEQYF. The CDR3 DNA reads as TGTGCCAGTAGTATATCCGGGTTAAGGCACGAGCAGTACTTC.

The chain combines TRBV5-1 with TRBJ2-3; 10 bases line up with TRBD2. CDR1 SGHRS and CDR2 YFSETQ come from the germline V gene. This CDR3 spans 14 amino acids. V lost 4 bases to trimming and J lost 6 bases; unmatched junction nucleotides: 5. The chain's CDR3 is CASSGLTSGDTQYF. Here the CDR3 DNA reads TGCGCCAGCAGCGGGCTGACTAGCGGGGATACGCAGTATTTT.

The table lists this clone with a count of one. The CDR3, as DNA: TGCGCCAGCAGCCCAAATGACAGGGACAGCACAGATACGCAGTATTTT. This sequence encodes CASSPNDRDSTDTQYF. The chain is built from TRBV4-1 and TRBJ2-3; 7 positions match TRBD1. V shed 4 bases and J 0 bases; nucleotides not matched to a gene: 7. Germline CDR1 and CDR2: MGHRA and YSYEKL. The CDR3 sequence is 16 residues long.

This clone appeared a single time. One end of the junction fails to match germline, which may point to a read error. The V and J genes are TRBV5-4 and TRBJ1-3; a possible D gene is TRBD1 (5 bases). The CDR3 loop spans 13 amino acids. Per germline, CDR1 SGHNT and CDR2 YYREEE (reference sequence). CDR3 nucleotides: TGTGCCAGCAGCTTGCGGCAGGGAAATACCATATATTTT. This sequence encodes CASSLRQGNTIYF.

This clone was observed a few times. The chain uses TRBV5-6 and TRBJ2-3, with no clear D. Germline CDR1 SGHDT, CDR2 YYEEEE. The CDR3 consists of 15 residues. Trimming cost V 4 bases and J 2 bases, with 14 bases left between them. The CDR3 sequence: CASSVGWRLTDTQYF. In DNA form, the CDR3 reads TGTGCCAGCAGCGTAGGTTGGCGGCTCACAGATACGCAGTATTTT.

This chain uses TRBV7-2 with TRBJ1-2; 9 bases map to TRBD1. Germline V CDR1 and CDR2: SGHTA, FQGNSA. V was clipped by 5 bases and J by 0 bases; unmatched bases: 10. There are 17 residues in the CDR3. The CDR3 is CASSLGGQGGSNYGYTF. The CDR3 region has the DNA TGTGCCAGCAGCCTAGGGGGACAGGGAGGTTCTAACTATGGCTACACCTTC.

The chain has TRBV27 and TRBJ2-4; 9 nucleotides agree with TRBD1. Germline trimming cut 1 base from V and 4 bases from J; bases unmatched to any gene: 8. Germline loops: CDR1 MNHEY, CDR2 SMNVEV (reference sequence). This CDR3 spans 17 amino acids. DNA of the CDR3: TGTGCCAGCAGTTTATTACCGGGGACAGGGATGAAAAACATTCAGTACTTC. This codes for CASSLLPGTGMKNIQYF.

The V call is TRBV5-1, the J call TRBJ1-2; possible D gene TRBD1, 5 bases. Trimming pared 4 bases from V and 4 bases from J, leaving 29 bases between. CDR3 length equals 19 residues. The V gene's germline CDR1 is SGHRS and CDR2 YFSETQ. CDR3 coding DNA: TGCGCCAGCAGCCCCATGGGGGGGACTGGGGTACCCAGTGGCTATGGCTACACCTTC. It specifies CASSPMGGTGVPSGYGYTF.

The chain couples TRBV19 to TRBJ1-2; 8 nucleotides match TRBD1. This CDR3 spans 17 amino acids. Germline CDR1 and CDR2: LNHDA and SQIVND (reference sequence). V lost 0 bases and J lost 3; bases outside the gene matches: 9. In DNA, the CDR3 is TGTGCCAGTAGTATAGATAGTCCAGGGGGCGCGGACTATGGCTACACCTTC. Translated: CASSIDSPGGADYGYTF.

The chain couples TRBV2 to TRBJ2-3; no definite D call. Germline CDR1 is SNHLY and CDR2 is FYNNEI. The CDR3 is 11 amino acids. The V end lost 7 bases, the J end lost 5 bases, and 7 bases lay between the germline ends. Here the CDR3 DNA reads TGTGCCAGCAACAACCGAGATACGCAGTATTTT. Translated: CASNNRDTQYF.

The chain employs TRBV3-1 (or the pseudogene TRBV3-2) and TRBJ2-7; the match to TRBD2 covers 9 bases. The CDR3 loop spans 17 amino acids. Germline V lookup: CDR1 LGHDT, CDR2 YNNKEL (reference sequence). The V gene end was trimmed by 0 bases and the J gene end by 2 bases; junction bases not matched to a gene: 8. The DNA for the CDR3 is TGTGCCAGCAGCCAAGATAGTCGCGGGAGGGCCGCCTACGAGCAGTACTTC. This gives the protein CASSQDSRGRAAYEQYF.

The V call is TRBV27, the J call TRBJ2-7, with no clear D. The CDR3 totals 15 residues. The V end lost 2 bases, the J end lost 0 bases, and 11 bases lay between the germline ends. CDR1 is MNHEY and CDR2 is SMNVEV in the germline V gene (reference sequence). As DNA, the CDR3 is TGTGCCAGCAGTTTAGACCCAGGCCTCTCCTACGAGCAGTACTTC. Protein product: CASSLDPGLSYEQYF.

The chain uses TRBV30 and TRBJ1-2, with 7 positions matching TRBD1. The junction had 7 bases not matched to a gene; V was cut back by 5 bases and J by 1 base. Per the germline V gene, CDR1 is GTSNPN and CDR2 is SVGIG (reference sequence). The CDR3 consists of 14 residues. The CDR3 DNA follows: TGTGCCTGGGGAAGGACAGGAAATAACTATGGCTACACCTTC. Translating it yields CAWGRTGNNYGYTF. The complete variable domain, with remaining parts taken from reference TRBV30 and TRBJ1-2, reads SQTIHQWPATLVQPVGSPLSLECTVEGTSNPNLYWYRQAAGRGLQLLFYSVGIGQISSEVPQNLSASRPQDRQFILSSKKLLLSDSGFYLCAWGRTGNNYGYTFGSGTRLTVV.

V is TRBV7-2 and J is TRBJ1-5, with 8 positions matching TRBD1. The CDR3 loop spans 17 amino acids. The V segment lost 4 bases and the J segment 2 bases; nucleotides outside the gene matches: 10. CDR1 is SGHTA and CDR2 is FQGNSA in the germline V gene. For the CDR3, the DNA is TGTGCCAGCAGCTCACGGACAGGGATCATTGGCAATCAGCCCCAGCATTTT. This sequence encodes CASSSRTGIIGNQPQHF.

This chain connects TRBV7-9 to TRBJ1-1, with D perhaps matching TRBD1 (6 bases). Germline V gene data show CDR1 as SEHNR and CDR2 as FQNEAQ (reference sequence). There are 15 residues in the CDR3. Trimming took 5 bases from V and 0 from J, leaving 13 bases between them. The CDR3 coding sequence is TGTGCCAGCAGCGAAGGACAGCTTATGAACACTGAAGCTTTCTTT. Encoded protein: CASSEGQLMNTEAFF.

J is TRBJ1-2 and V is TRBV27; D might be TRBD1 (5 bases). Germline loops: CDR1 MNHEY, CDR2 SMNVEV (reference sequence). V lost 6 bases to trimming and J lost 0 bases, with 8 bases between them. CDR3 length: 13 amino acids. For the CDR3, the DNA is TGTGCCAGCAGACTGACAGCTAACTATGGCTACACCTTC. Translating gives CASRLTANYGYTF.

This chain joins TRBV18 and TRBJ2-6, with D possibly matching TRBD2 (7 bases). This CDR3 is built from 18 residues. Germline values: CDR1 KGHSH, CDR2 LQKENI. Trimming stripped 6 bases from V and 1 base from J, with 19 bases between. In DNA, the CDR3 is TGTGCCAGCTCCCACGACAGGTCGGGGGGATCTGGGGCCAACGTCCTGACTTTC. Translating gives CASSHDRSGGSGANVLTF.

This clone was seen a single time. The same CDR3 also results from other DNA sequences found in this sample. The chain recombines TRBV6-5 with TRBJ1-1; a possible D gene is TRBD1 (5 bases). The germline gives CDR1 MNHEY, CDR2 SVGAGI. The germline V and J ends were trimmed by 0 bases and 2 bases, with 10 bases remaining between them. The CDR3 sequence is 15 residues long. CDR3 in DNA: TGTGCCAGCAGTTACTCTGGGCAGGGTAACACTGAAGCTTTCTTT. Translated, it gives CASSYSGQGNTEAFF.

The CDR3 loop is CASSPSSVNSGANVLTF. Here the CDR3 DNA reads TGTGCCAGTAGTCCAAGCTCGGTTAACTCTGGGGCCAACGTCCTGACTTTC. The V and J genes are TRBV19 and TRBJ2-6, with unresolved D. Trimming shortened V by 5 bases and J by 0 bases, and 14 bases separated the two germline ends. Per germline, CDR1 LNHDA and CDR2 SQIVND (reference sequence). CDR3 length equals 17 residues.

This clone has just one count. CDR3 coding DNA: TGTGCCGCGACAGGACCTAGCGGGCGGAATGAGCAGTTCTTC. This sequence encodes CAATGPSGRNEQFF. The V call is TRBV28, the J call TRBJ2-1, with 8 nucleotides matching TRBD2. Germline V gene data show CDR1 as MDHEN and CDR2 as SYDVKM. Trimming at V came to 11 bases and at J to 7 bases, leaving 13 bases not matched to a gene. This CDR3 comprises 14 residues. Looking up the rest from reference TRBV28 and TRBJ2-1 gives the full variable domain: DVKVTQSSRYLVKRTGEKVFLECVQDMDHENMFWYRQDPGLGLRLIYFSYDVKMKEKGDIPEGYSVSREKKERFSLILESASTNQTSMYLCAATGPSGRNEQFFGPGTRLTVL.

The chain's CDR3 is CASSLVQGETQYF. In DNA form, the CDR3 reads TGTGCCAGCAGCTTAGTGCAGGGGGAGACCCAGTACTTC. The chain links TRBV7-2 to TRBJ2-5, with TRBD1 as a possible D gene (6 bases). The CDR3 contains 13 residues. Germline V gene sequence: CDR1 SGHTA, CDR2 FQGNSA. Trimming shortened V by 1 base and J by 5 bases, and 8 bases separated the two germline ends.

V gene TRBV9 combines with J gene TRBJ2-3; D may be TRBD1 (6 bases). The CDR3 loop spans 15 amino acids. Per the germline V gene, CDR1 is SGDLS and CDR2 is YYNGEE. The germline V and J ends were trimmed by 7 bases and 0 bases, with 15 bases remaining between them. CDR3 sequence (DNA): TGTGCCAGCGCAGACAGGTCCTACAGCACAGATACGCAGTATTTT. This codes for CASADRSYSTDTQYF. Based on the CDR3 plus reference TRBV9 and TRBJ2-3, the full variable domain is DSGVTQTPKHLITATGQRVTLRCSPRSGDLSVYWYQQSLDQGLQFLIQYYNGEERAKGNILERFSAQQFPDLHSELNLSSLELGDSALYFCASADRSYSTDTQYFGPGTRLTVL.

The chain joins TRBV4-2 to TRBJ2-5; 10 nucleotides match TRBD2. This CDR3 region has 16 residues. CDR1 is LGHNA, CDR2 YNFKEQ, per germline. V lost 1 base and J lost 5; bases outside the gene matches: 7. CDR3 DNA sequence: TGTGCCAGCAGCCAAGGGCTAGCGGGGGTGGGGGAGACCCAGTACTTC. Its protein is CASSQGLAGVGETQYF.

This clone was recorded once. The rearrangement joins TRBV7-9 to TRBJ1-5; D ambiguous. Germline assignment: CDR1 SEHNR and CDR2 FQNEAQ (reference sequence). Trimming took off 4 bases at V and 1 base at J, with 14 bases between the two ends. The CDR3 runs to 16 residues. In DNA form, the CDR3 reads TGTGCCAGCAGCTCAGGTTGGTCGGGGAGCAATCAGCCCCAGCATTTT. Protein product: CASSSGWSGSNQPQHF.

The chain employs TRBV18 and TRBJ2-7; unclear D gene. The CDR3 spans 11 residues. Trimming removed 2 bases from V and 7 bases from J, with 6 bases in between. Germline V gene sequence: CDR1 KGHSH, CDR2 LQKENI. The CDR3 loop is CASSPGREQYF. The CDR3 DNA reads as TGTGCCAGCTCACCAGGGCGAGAGCAGTACTTC.

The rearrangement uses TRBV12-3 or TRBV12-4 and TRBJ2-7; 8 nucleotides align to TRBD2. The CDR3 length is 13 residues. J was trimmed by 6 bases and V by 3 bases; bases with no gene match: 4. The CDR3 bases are TGTGCCAGCAGTTTGGGACTAGTCGGCGAGCAGTACTTC. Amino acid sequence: CASSLGLVGEQYF.

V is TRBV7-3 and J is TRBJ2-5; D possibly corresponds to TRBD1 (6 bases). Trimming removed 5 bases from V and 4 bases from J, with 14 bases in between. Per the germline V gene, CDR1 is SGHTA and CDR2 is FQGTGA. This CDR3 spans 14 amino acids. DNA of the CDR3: TGTGCCAGCAGCCCGCAGGAAGGGGGAGAGACCCAGTACTTC. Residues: CASSPQEGGETQYF.

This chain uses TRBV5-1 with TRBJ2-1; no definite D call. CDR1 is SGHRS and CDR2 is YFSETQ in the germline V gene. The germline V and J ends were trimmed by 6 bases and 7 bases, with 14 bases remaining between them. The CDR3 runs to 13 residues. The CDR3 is CASTRSIGNEQFF. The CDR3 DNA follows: TGCGCCAGCACCAGATCGATCGGGAATGAGCAGTTCTTC.